The present TCR beta chain was sequenced within a study of blood T cell repertoires in COVID-19. On the study more broadly: Samples of COVID-19 (acute and convalescent) were obtained from the United States, Italy and Spain. T cells, B-cell-depleted T cells, or PBMCs supplied cDNA or gDNA.

The ends lost 4 bases at V and 5 bases at J; junction bases unmatched: 11. Germline CDR1 reads LGHDT; CDR2 reads YNNKEL (reference sequence). CDR3 length equals 16 residues. Method: immunoSEQ multiplex PCR; TCRdb's copy keeps in-frame clones and lacks some. This table has approximately 210,000 clones, around four fifths appearing once. The chain links TRBV3-1 (or the pseudogene TRBV3-2) to TRBJ2-3, with 8 positions matching TRBD2. Input material: peripheral blood. The receptor was derived from a man aged 45 to 65 with active or convalescent COVID-19. CDR3 amino acids: CASSPPTSGTEDTQYF. The CDR3 bases are TGTGCCAGCAGCCCCCCTACTAGCGGAACGGAAGATACGCAGTATTTT.